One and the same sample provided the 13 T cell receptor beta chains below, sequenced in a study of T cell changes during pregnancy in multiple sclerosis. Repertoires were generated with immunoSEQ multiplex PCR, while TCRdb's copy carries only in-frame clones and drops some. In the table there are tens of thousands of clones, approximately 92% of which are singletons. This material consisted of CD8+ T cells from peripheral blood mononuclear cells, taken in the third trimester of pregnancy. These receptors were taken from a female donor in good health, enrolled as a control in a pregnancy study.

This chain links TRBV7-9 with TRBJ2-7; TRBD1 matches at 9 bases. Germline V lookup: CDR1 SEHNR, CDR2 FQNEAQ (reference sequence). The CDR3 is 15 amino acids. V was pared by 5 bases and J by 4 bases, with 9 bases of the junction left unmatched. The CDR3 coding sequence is TGTGCCAGCAGCCTCGGACAGGGGTTCAATTACGAGCAGTACTTC. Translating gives CASSLGQGFNYEQYF.

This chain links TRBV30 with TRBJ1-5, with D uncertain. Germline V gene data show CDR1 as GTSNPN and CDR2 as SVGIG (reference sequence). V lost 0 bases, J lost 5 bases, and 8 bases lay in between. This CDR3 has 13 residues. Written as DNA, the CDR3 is TGTGCCTGGAGTGTACAAGAACATCAGCCCCAGCATTTT. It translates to CAWSVQEHQPQHF.

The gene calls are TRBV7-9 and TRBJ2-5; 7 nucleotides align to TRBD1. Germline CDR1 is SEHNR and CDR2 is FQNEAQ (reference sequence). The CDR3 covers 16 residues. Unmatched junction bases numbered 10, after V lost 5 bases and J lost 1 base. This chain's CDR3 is CASSTTDGTVQETQYF. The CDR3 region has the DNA TGTGCCAGCAGCACCACCGACGGGACAGTCCAAGAGACCCAGTACTTC.

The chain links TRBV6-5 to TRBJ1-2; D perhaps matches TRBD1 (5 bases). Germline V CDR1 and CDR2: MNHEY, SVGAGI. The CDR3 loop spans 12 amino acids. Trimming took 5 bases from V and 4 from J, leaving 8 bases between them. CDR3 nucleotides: TGTGCCAGCAGTCCCGGGGGCTATGGCTACACCTTC. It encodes CASSPGGYGYTF.

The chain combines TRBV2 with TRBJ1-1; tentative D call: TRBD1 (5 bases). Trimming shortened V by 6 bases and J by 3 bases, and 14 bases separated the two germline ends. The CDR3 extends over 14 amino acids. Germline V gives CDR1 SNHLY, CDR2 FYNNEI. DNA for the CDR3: TGTGCCAGCAGCCGGTTTGGAGGGGACACTGAAGCTTTCTTT. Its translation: CASSRFGGDTEAFF.

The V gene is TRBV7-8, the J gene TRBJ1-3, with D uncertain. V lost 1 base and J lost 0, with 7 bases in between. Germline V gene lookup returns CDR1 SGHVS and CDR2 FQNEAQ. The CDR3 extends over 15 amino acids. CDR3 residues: CASSLGTSSGNTIYF. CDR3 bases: TGTGCCAGCAGCTTAGGTACAAGCTCTGGAAACACCATATATTTT.

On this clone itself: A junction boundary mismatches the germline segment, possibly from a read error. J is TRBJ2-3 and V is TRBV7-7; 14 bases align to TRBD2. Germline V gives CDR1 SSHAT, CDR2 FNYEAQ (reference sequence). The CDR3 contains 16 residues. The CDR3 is CASSARLAGGMDTQYF. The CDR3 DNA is TGTGCTAGCAGCGCAAGACTAGCGGGGGGGATGGATACGCAGTATTTT.

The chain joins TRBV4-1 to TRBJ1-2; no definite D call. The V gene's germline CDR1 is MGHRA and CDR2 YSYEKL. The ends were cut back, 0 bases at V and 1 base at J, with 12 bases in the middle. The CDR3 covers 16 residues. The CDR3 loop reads CASSQDLQEGNYGYTF. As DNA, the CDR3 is TGCGCCAGCAGCCAAGACCTTCAGGAGGGTAACTATGGCTACACCTTC.

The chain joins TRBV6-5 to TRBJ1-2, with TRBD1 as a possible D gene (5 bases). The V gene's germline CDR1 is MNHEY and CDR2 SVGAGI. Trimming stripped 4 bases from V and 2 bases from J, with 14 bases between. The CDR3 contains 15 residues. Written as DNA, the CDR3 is TGTGCCAGCAGTTTCACCAGGGTGGGGAACTATGGCTACACCTTC. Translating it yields CASSFTRVGNYGYTF.

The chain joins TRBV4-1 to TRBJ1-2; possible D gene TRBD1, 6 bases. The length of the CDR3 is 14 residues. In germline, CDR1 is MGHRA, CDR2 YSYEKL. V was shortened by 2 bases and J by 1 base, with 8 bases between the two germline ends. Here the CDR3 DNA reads TGCGCCAGCAGCCAACGACAGGATAACTATGGCTACACCTTC. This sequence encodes CASSQRQDNYGYTF.

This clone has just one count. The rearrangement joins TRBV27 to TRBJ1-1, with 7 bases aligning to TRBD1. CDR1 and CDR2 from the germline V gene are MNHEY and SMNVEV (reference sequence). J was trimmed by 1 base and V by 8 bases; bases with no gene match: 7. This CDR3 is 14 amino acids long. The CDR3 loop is CASQRQGGNTEAFF. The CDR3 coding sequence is TGTGCCAGCCAAAGACAGGGAGGGAACACTGAAGCTTTCTTT.

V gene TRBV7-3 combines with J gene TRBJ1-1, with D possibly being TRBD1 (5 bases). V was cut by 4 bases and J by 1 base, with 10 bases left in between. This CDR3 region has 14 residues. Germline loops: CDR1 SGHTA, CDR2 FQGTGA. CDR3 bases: TGTGCCAGCAGCTCGGCGGGGGGGAACACTGAAGCTTTCTTT. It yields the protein CASSSAGGNTEAFF.

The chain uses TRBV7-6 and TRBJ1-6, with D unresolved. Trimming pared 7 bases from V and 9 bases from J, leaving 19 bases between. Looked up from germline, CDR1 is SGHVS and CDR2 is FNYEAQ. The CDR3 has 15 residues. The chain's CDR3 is CASTQEHGSGSPLHF. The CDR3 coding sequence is TGTGCCAGCACCCAAGAACACGGGTCGGGTTCACCCCTCCACTTT.